The rows below give T cell receptor beta chains drawn from one sample of a study of blood T cell repertoires in COVID-19. TCRdb keeps only in-frame clones here, not all; method: immunoSEQ multiplex PCR. In the table there are about 190,000 clones, roughly four fifths of which are singletons. The sample consisted of peripheral blood. The receptors were sampled from a woman aged 50 to 60 with acute or convalescent COVID-19. Each CDR3 is given with its conserved first and last residue. D genes are given only for firm matches. Some rows mark clone size as missing; the rest say once, few, many or name a class of expanded clone.

TRBJ2-2	TRBV29-1	NA	NA	CSVVGRGTGELFF	TGCAGCGTTGTCGGTCGGGGCACCGGGGAGCTGTTTTTT
TRBJ1-4	TRBV6-5	TRBD1	NA	CASSKQGLPNEKLFF	TGTGCCAGCAGTAAACAGGGGCTCCCTAATGAAAAACTGTTTTTT
TRBJ2-2	TRBV28	NA	NA	CASSLGGSNIGELFF	TGTGCCAGCAGTTTGGGGGGTTCGAACATCGGGGAGCTGTTTTTT
TRBJ1-2	TRBV7-2	TRBD1	NA	CASRRHRGGEGYTF	TGTGCCAGCAGACGGCACCGAGGGGGCGAGGGCTACACCTTC
TRBJ2-1	TRBV7-7	TRBD2	NA	CASSVTSGSYNEQFF	TGTGCCAGCAGCGTCACTAGCGGTAGCTACAATGAGCAGTTCTTC
TRBJ2-7	TRBV3-1/TRBV3-2	NA	NA	CASSYVQGYEQYF	TGTGCCAGCAGCTATGTCCAGGGTTACGAGCAGTACTTC
TRBJ1-6	TRBV18	NA	NA	CASSPVQGGSPLHF	TGTGCCAGCTCACCAGTCCAGGGAGGATCACCCCTCCACTTT
TRBJ2-6	TRBV6-2/TRBV6-3	TRBD2	NA	CASSKALWEGPGSGANVLTF	TGTGCCAGCAGTAAGGCCCTATGGGAGGGCCCGGGGTCAGGGGCCAACGTCCTGACTTTC
TRBJ1-2	TRBV7-2	NA	NA	CASSLAGNNYGYTF	TGTGCCAGCAGCTTAGCCGGGAATAACTATGGCTACACCTTC
TRBJ1-5	TRBV3-1/TRBV3-2	NA	NA	CASSQDRRENQPQHF	TGTGCCAGCAGCCAAGATAGGCGGGAAAATCAGCCCCAGCATTTT
TRBJ2-1	TRBV30	TRBD1	NA	CALAGDRGYNEQFF	TGTGCCTTGGCTGGGGACAGGGGTTACAATGAGCAGTTCTTC
TRBJ2-1	TRBV25-1	TRBD2	once	CASSSWREVYNEQFF	TGTGCCAGTTCCTCGTGGCGGGAGGTCTACAATGAGCAGTTCTTC
TRBJ1-2	TRBV5-5	NA	few	CASSESGFYGYTF	TGTGCCAGCAGCGAATCGGGGTTCTATGGCTACACCTTC
TRBJ1-5	TRBV19	TRBD1	NA	CASSIQGGGQPQHF	TGTGCCAGTAGTATACAGGGGGGTGGCCAGCCCCAGCATTTT
TRBJ1-3	TRBV7-2	TRBD1	few	CASSLVSGGTGNTIYF	TGTGCCAGCAGCTTAGTGTCAGGGGGGACTGGAAACACCATATATTTT
TRBJ2-7	TRBV2	NA	NA	CATQTAAPHQQYF	TGTGCCACCCAGACAGCCGCCCCCCATCAGCAATACTTC
TRBJ2-1	TRBV14	NA	NA	CASSQERFSYEQFF	TGTGCCAGCAGCCAAGAGCGCTTTAGCTATGAGCAGTTCTTC
TRBJ1-1	TRBV12-3/TRBV12-4	TRBD1	NA	CASSTRQGTEAFF	TGTGCCAGCAGTACGCGACAGGGGACTGAAGCTTTCTTT
TRBJ2-6	TRBV7-2	NA	NA	CASSLGGLGSGANVLTF	TGTGCCAGCAGCTTAGGGGGACTGGGGTCCGGGGCCAACGTCCTGACTTTC
TRBJ1-2	TRBV2	TRBD1	NA	CASSIRTGLGYGYTF	TGTGCCAGCAGTATCCGGACAGGGCTGGGCTATGGCTACACCTTC
TRBJ2-1	TRBV28	TRBD2	NA	CALRGGLGDEQFF	TGTGCCCTACGGGGGGGGCTCGGGGATGAGCAGTTCTTC
TRBJ2-1	TRBV18	TRBD2	NA	CASSPIPSGDNEQFF	TGTGCCAGCTCACCCATCCCTAGCGGAGACAATGAGCAGTTCTTC
TRBJ1-1	TRBV18	TRBD1	NA	CASSPPQQGSLYTEAFF	TGTGCCAGCTCACCACCTCAACAGGGGTCCCTCTACACTGAAGCTTTCTTT
TRBJ1-1	TRBV6-2/TRBV6-3	TRBD1	NA	CASSYSPRDRGWGTEAFF	TGTGCCAGCAGTTACTCGCCCCGGGACAGGGGTTGGGGCACTGAAGCTTTCTTT
TRBJ2-3	TRBV9	TRBD2	NA	CASSLGLAGTDTQYF	TGTGCCAGCAGTCTCGGACTAGCGGGAACAGATACGCAGTATTTT
TRBJ2-1	TRBV13	NA	NA	CASSQTPGTTPTMKVGFF	TGTGCCAGCAGCCAGACCCCCGGGACAACTCCTACAATGAAGGTAGGGTTCTTC
TRBJ2-7	TRBV6-5	NA	few	CASREDKGWTEQYF	TGTGCCAGCAGAGAGGACAAGGGGTGGACCGAGCAGTACTTC
TRBJ1-3	TRBV18	NA	few	CASSSHQGLGNTIYF	TGTGCCAGCTCATCCCACCAGGGACTTGGAAACACCATATATTTT
TRBJ2-1	TRBV28	TRBD2	NA	CATQGEREFRGDEQFF	TGTGCCACCCAGGGCGAGCGGGAGTTCCGCGGGGATGAGCAGTTCTTC
TRBJ1-3	TRBV10-2	NA	few	CASSRGRDGNTIYF	TGCGCCAGCAGTCGAGGGAGGGATGGAAACACCATATATTTT
TRBJ2-7	TRBV6-5	TRBD2	NA	CASKMGLAVDYEQYF	TGTGCCAGCAAAATGGGACTAGCGGTTGACTACGAGCAGTACTTC
TRBJ2-5	TRBV7-2	TRBD2	NA	CASTPNRSGRGETQYF	TGTGCCAGCACTCCAAACCGCAGCGGGAGGGGGGAGACCCAGTACTTC
TRBJ1-5	TRBV2	NA	NA	CASSEGKPQHF	TGTGCCAGCAGTGAGGGCAAGCCCCAGCATTTT
TRBJ1-2	TRBV4-1	NA	NA	CASSQAGRRGYTF	TGCGCCAGCAGCCAAGCAGGGAGGCGAGGCTACACCTTC
TRBJ1-4	TRBV15	NA	NA	CATSRRGNEKLFF	TGTGCCACCAGCCGCAGGGGCAATGAAAAACTGTTTTTT
TRBJ1-3	TRBV5-6	NA	NA	CASSLRGNRNTIYF	TGTGCCAGCAGCTTGCGAGGGAACCGAAACACCATATATTTT
TRBJ1-2	TRBV19	NA	NA	CASSFTDSNGYTF	TGTGCCAGTAGTTTTACAGATTCTAATGGCTACACCTTC
TRBJ2-7	TRBV6-2/TRBV6-3	NA	NA	CASSETPRRHEQYF	TGTGCCAGCAGCGAAACGCCGCGGAGGCACGAGCAGTACTTC
TRBJ1-3	TRBV19	TRBD1	NA	CASTRQQGTSGNTIYF	TGTGCCAGTACGAGGCAACAGGGGACCTCTGGAAACACCATATATTTT
TRBJ2-3	TRBV10-1	TRBD1	NA	CASSEGQGVTDTQYF	TGCGCCAGCAGTGAGGGACAGGGGGTCACAGATACGCAGTATTTT
TRBJ2-2	TRBV12-5	NA	NA	CASGSYGTSNTGELFF	TGTGCTAGTGGCTCATACGGGACTTCGAACACCGGGGAGCTGTTTTTT
TRBJ2-7	TRBV7-2	TRBD2	few	CASASRSGGPYEQYF	TGTGCCAGCGCGTCCCGTAGCGGGGGGCCCTACGAGCAGTACTTC
TRBJ1-2	TRBV11-2	TRBD1	NA	CASGKGGSSYGYTF	TGTGCCAGCGGTAAAGGGGGCTCAAGCTATGGCTACACCTTC
TRBJ2-2	TRBV6-2/TRBV6-3	TRBD2	NA	CASSPPVAGETGELFF	TGTGCCAGCAGTCCACCCGTAGCGGGAGAGACCGGGGAGCTGTTTTTT
TRBJ2-7	TRBV11-2	NA	once	CASSLDFTWEKSHEQYF	TGTGCCAGCAGCTTAGATTTTACGTGGGAGAAATCCCACGAGCAGTACTTC
TRBJ2-2	TRBV9	NA	NA	CASRRQDGKLFF	TGTGCCAGCCGTCGACAGGACGGGAAGCTGTTTTTT
TRBJ1-1	TRBV19	NA	once	CASTLGVTGRRHEAFF	TGTGCCAGTACCCTTGGGGTAACAGGCCGGCGGCATGAAGCTTTCTTT
TRBJ1-1	TRBV3-1/TRBV3-2	NA	NA	CASSYQQGLIGAFF	TGTGCCAGCAGCTATCAGCAGGGTCTCATCGGAGCTTTCTTT
TRBJ2-7	TRBV10-3	TRBD2	NA	CAISEAGSGEQYF	TGTGCCATCAGTGAAGCGGGATCAGGCGAGCAGTACTTC
TRBJ1-4	TRBV6-6	TRBD1	NA	CASSTMTGGGKLFF	TGTGCCAGCAGTACTATGACAGGGGGCGGGAAACTGTTTTTT
TRBJ1-2	TRBV7-2	TRBD1	NA	CASSLDGPQGGYGYTF	TGTGCCAGCAGCTTAGACGGTCCGCAGGGGGGCTATGGCTACACCTTC
TRBJ2-2	TRBV19	NA	NA	CASSATGLELFF	TGTGCCAGTAGTGCTACAGGGTTGGAGCTGTTTTTT